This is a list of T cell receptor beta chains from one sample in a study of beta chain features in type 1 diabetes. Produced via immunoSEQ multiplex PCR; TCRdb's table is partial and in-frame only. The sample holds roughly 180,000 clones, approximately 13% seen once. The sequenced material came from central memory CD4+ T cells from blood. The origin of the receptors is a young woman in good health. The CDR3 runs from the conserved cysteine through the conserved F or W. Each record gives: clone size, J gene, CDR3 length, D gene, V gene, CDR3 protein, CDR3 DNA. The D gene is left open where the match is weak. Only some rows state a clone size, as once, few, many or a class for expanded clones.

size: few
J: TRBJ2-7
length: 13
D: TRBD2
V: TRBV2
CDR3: CASRGGSSYEQYF
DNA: TGTGCCTCCCGGGGAGGGAGCTCCTACGAGCAGTACTTC

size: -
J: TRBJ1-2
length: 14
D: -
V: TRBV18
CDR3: CASSRESQDYGYTF
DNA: TGTGCCAGCTCACGGGAGTCCCAGGATTATGGCTACACCTTC

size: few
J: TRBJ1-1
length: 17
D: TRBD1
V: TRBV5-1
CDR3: CASSFIPTGGLNTEAFF
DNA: TGCGCCAGCAGCTTCATCCCGACAGGGGGTTTGAACACTGAAGCTTTCTTT

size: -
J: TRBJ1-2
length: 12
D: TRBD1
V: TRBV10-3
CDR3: CAISSGTDGYTF
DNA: TGTGCCATCAGTTCCGGGACAGACGGCTACACCTTC

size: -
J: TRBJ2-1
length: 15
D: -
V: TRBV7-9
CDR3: CASSNRSGRRDEQFF
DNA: TGTGCCAGCAGCAACCGTAGCGGTCGACGAGATGAGCAGTTCTTC

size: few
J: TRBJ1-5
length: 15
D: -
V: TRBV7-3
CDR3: CASSLAPGSDQPQHF
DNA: TGTGCCAGCAGCTTAGCCCCAGGGTCCGATCAGCCCCAGCATTTT

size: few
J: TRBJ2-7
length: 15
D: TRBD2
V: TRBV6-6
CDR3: CASSYSVRREGEQYF
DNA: TGTGCCAGCAGTTACTCGGTCCGGCGGGAGGGGGAGCAGTACTTC

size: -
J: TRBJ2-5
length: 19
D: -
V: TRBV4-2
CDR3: CASSQGLGQGMVLGETQYF
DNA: TGTGCCAGCAGCCAAGGGTTGGGGCAGGGGATGGTACTGGGAGAGACCCAGTACTTC

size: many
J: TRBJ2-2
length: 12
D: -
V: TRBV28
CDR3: CASRVSTGELFF
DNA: TGTGCCAGCAGGGTCAGCACCGGGGAGCTGTTTTTT

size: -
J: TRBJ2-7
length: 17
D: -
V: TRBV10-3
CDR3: CAISPTPLRERSYEQYF
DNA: TGTGCCATCAGCCCCACTCCCCTACGGGAGCGCTCCTACGAGCAGTACTTC

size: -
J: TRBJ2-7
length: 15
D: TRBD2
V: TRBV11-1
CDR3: CASSLFSGGPHEQYF
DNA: TGTGCCAGCAGCCTCTTTTCGGGAGGGCCCCACGAGCAGTACTTC

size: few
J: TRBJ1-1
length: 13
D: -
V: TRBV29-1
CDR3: CSVERRLGVEAFF
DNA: TGCAGCGTTGAAAGAAGGCTCGGGGTTGAAGCTTTCTTT

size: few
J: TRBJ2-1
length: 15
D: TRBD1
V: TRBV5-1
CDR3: CASSPPAGGSDEQFF
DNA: TGCGCCAGCAGCCCGCCGGCAGGGGGCTCGGATGAGCAGTTCTTC

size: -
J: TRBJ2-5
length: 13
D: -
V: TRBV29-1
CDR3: CSVGRGGGETQYF
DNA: TGCAGCGTTGGGAGGGGGGGAGGTGAGACCCAGTACTTC

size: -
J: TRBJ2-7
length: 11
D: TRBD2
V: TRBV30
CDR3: CAWTSGYEQYF
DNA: TGTGCCTGGACTAGCGGGTACGAGCAGTACTTC

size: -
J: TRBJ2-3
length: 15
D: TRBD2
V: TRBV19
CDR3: CASKRLAGGIDTQYF
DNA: TGTGCCAGTAAGAGACTAGCGGGAGGGATAGATACGCAGTATTTT

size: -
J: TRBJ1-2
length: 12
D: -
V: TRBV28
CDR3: CASNTGNYGYTF
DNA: TGTGCCAGCAATACAGGGAACTATGGCTACACCTTC

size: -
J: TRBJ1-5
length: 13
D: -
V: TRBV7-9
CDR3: CASSGGGSQPQHF
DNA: TGTGCCAGCAGCGGGGGGGGATCTCAGCCCCAGCATTTT

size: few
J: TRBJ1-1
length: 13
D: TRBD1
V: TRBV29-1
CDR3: CSVSGTGKTEAFF
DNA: TGCAGCGTCTCCGGGACAGGGAAGACTGAAGCTTTCTTT

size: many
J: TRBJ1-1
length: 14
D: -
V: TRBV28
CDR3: CASSETVKALEAFF
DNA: TGTGCCAGCAGTGAAACAGTGAAGGCTCTTGAAGCTTTCTTT

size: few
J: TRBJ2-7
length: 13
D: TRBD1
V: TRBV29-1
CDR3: CSVETARGHEQYF
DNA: TGCAGCGTTGAAACAGCCAGGGGGCACGAGCAGTACTTC

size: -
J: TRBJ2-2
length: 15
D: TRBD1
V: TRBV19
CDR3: CASRYRGANTGELFF
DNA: TGTGCCAGTAGATACAGGGGAGCGAACACCGGGGAGCTGTTTTTT

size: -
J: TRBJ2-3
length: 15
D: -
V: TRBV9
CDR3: CASSVEARVGDTQYF
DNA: TGTGCCAGCAGCGTAGAGGCCAGGGTGGGAGATACGCAGTATTTT

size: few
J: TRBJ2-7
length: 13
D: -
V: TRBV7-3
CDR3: CASSTQNSHEQYF
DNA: TGTGCCAGCAGCACCCAGAATTCCCACGAGCAGTACTTC

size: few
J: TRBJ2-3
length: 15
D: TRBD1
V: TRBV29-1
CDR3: CSVDQDRGSTDTQYF
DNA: TGCAGCGTTGATCAGGACAGGGGAAGCACAGATACGCAGTATTTT

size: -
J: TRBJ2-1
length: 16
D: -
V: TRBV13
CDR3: CASSFRTPSRRNEQFF
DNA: TGTGCCAGCAGCTTCCGGACTCCCAGCCGAAGGAATGAGCAGTTCTTC

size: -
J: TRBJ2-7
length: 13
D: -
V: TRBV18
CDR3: CASSLGTAYEQYF
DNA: TGTGCCAGCTCACTTGGGACTGCCTACGAGCAGTACTTC

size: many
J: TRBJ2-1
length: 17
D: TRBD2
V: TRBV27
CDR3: CASSLIGTSGRRHEQFF
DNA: TGTGCCAGCAGTTTGATAGGGACTAGCGGGAGGCGGCATGAGCAGTTCTTC

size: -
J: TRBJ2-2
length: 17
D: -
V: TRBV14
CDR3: CASSQDQQGRGTGELFF
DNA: TGTGCCAGCAGCCAAGATCAGCAGGGCAGGGGCACCGGGGAGCTGTTTTTT

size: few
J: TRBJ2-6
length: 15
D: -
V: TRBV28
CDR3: CASSGGGDEANVLTF
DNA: TGTGCCAGCAGTGGGGGGGGCGATGAGGCCAACGTCCTGACTTTC

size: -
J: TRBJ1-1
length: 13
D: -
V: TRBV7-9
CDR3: CASSSNQNTEAFF
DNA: TGTGCCAGCAGCTCTAATCAGAACACTGAAGCTTTCTTT

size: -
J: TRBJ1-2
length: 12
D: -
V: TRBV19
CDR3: CASSPGDYGYTF
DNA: TGTGCCAGTAGCCCGGGTGACTATGGCTACACCTTC

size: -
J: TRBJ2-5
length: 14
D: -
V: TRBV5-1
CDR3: CASSLESPRETQYF
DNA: TGCGCCAGCAGCTTGGAGTCCCCCAGGGAGACCCAGTACTTC

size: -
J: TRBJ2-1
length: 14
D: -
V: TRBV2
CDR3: CASLAVHGGNEQFF
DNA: TGTGCCAGCTTAGCGGTTCATGGGGGCAATGAGCAGTTCTTC

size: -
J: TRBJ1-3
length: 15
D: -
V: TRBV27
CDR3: CASSGQGYSGNTIYF
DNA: TGTGCCAGCAGTGGGCAGGGATACTCTGGAAACACCATATATTTT

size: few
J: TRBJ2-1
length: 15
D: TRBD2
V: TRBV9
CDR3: CASRGGGLAINEQFF
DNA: TGTGCCAGCAGGGGTGGGGGACTAGCAATCAATGAGCAGTTCTTC

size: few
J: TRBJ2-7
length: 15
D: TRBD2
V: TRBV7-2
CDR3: CASSLASGRAAEQYF
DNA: TGTGCCAGCAGCTTAGCCAGCGGGAGGGCCGCCGAGCAGTACTTC

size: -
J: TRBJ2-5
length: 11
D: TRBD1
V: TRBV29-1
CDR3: CSGEDRADQYF
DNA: TGCAGCGGTGAAGACAGGGCGGACCAGTACTTC

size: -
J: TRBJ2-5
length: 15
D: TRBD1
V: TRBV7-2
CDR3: CASSRQTGMGETQYF
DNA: TGTGCCAGCAGCCGACAGACAGGGATGGGGGAGACCCAGTACTTC

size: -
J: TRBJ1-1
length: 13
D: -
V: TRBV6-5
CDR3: CASRSPDTREAFF
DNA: TGTGCCAGCAGATCGCCTGACACACGTGAAGCTTTCTTT

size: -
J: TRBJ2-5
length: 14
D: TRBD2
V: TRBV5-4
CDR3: CASSSGLAEETQYF
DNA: TGTGCCAGCAGCTCAGGACTAGCGGAAGAGACCCAGTACTTC

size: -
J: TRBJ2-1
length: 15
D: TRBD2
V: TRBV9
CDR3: CASSVWASGNYEQFF
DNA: TGTGCCAGCAGCGTTTGGGCTAGCGGGAATTATGAGCAGTTCTTC

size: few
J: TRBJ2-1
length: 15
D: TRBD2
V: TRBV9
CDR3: CASSRASGSYNEQFF
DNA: TGTGCCAGCAGTCGAGCTAGCGGGAGTTACAATGAGCAGTTCTTC

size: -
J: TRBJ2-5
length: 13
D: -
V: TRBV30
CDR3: CAWSQNAQETQYF
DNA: TGTGCCTGGAGTCAGAATGCCCAAGAGACCCAGTACTTC